Here is one TCR beta chain with its context. Germline lookup yields CDR1 SGHTA and CDR2 FQGTGA. The V end lost 3 bases, the J end lost 4 bases, and 2 bases lay between the germline ends. The CDR3 is 11 residues long. The data stem from a study of shared clonotypes between healthy human individuals. Produced via immunoSEQ multiplex PCR; TCRdb's table is partial and in-frame only. Among about 960,000 clones listed, 76% were seen once. Sequencing was done on a sample of memory CD4+ T cells sorted from blood. Subset given: CD45RA-negative fraction. The receptor was derived from a man aged 18-30 years in good health. The V gene is TRBV7-3, the J gene TRBJ2-3; D not certain. The CDR3 DNA is TGTGCCAGCAGCTTGTCAGATACGCAGTATTTT. It codes for CASSLSDTQYF. The whole variable domain, remainder taken from reference TRBV7-3 and TRBJ2-3, is GAGVSQTPSNKVTEKGKYVELRCDPISGHTALYWYRQSLGQGPEFLIYFQGTGAADDSGLPNDRFFAVRPEGSVSTLKIQRTERGDSAVYLCASSLSDTQYFGPGTRLTVL.